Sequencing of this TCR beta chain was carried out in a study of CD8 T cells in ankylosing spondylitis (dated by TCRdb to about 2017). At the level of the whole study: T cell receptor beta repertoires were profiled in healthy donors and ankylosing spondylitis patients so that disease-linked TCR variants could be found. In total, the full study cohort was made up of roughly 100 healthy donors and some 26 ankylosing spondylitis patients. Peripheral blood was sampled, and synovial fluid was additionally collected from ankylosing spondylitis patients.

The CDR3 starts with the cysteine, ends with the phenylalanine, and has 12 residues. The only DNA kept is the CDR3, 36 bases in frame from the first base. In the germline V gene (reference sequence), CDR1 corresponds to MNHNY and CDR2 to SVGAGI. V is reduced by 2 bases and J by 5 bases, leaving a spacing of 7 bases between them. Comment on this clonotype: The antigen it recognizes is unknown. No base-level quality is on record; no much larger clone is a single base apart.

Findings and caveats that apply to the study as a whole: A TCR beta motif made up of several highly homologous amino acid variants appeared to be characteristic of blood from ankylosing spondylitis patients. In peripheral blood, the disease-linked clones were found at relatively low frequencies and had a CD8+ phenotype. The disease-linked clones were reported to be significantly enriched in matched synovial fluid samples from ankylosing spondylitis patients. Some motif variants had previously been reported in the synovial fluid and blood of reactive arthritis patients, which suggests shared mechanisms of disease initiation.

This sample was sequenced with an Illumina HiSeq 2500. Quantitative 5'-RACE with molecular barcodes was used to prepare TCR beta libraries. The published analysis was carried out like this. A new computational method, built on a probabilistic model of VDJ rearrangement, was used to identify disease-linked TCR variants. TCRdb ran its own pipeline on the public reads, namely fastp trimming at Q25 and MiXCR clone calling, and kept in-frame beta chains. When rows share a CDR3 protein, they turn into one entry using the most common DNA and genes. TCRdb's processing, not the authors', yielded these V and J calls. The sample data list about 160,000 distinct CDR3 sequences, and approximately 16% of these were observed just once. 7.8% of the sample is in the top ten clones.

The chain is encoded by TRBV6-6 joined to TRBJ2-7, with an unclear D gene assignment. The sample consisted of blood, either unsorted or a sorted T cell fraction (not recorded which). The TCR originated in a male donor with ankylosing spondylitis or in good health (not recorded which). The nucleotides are TGTGCCAGCAGTTACGAGTCTGACGAGCAGTACTTC. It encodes CASSYESDEQYF.